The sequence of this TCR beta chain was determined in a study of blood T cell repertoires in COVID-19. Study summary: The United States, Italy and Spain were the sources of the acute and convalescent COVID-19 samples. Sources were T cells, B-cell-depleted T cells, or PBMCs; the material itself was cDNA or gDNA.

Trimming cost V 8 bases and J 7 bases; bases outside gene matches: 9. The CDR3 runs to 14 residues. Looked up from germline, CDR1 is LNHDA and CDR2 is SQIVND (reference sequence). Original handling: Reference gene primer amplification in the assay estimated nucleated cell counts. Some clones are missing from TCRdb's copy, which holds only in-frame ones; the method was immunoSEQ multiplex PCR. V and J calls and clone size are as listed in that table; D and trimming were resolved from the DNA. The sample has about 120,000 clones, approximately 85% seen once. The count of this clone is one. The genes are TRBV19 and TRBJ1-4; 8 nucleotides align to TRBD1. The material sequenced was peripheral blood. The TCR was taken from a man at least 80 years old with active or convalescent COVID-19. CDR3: CASESGTGGEKLFF. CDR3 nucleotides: TGTGCCAGTGAATCCGGGACAGGTGGTGAAAAACTGTTTTTT.